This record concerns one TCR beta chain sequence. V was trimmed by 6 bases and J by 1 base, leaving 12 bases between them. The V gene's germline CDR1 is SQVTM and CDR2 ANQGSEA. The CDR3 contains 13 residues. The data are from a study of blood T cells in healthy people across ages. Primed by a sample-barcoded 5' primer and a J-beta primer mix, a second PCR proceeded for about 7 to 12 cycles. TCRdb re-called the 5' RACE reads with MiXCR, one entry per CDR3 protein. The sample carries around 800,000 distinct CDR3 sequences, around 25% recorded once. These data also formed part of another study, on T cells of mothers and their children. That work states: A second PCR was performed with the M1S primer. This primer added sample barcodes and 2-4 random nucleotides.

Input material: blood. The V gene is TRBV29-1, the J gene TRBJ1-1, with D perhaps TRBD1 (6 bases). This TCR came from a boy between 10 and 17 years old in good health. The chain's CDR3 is CSVAGHENTEAFF. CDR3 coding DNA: TGCAGCGTAGCGGGACACGAGAACACTGAAGCTTTCTTT.